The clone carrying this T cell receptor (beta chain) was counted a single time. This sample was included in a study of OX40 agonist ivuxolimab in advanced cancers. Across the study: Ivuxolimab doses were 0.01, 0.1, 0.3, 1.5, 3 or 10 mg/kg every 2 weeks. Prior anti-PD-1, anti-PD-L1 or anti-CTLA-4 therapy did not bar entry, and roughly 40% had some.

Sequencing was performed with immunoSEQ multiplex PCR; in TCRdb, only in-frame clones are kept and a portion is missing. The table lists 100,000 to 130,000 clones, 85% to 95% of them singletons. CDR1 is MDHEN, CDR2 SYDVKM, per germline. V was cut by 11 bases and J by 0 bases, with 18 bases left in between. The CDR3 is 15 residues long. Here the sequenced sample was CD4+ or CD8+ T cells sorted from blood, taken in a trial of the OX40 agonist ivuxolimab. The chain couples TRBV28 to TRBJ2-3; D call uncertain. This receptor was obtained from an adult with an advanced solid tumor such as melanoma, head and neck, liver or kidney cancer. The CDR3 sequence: CADTRTNDSTDTQYF. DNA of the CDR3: TGTGCCGACACGAGGACGAACGACAGCACAGATACGCAGTATTTT.